These T cell receptor beta chains were read from a single sample in a study of T cell responses to AZD1222 COVID-19 vaccine. Assay: immunoSEQ multiplex PCR; the TCRdb copy retains only in-frame clones and omits some. Among fewer than 200,000 clones listed, around nine tenths were seen once. The sequencing here drew on peripheral blood, taken 28 days after the second AZD1222 dose. These TCRs come from an adult who received the AZD1222 COVID-19 vaccine. Both conserved end residues are part of each CDR3. Each record gives: V gene, clone size, D gene, J gene, CDR3 DNA, CDR3 protein. D genes are given only for firm matches. Clone size is not always given. Where it is, it says once, few, many or a class for expanded clones.

V gene: TRBV5-1
clone size: .
D gene: TRBD2
J gene: TRBJ2-7
CDR3 DNA: TGCGCCAGCAGCGCTAGCGGGGGGGCCCTAAGCTCCTACGAGCAGTACTTC
CDR3 protein: CASSASGGALSSYEQYF

V gene: TRBV7-2
clone size: .
D gene: TRBD1
J gene: TRBJ1-1
CDR3 DNA: TGTGCCAGCAGCGGATCGACAGGGGGGACTGAAGCTTTCTTT
CDR3 protein: CASSGSTGGTEAFF

V gene: TRBV7-9
clone size: .
D gene: .
J gene: TRBJ2-7
CDR3 DNA: TGTGCCAGCAGCTTAACGGCAGGCGAGCAGTACTTC
CDR3 protein: CASSLTAGEQYF

V gene: TRBV10-3
clone size: .
D gene: TRBD2
J gene: TRBJ2-5
CDR3 DNA: TGTGCCATCAGTGAGCCCGGCGGGGGGGCAGGGGAGACCCAGTACTTC
CDR3 protein: CAISEPGGGAGETQYF

V gene: TRBV30
clone size: .
D gene: .
J gene: TRBJ1-3
CDR3 DNA: TGTGCCTGGACAGTCTCTGGAAACACCATATATTTT
CDR3 protein: CAWTVSGNTIYF

V gene: TRBV5-6
clone size: few
D gene: TRBD2
J gene: TRBJ2-2
CDR3 DNA: TGTGCCAGCAGCCAGTGGGCGGGGGGCCGTACCGGGGAGCTGTTTTTT
CDR3 protein: CASSQWAGGRTGELFF

V gene: TRBV19
clone size: .
D gene: TRBD1
J gene: TRBJ2-7
CDR3 DNA: TGTGCCAGTAGTATTTCCGCAGGGGGCAACTACGAGCAGTACTTC
CDR3 protein: CASSISAGGNYEQYF

V gene: TRBV7-3
clone size: .
D gene: TRBD1
J gene: TRBJ2-5
CDR3 DNA: TGTGCCAGCAGCTTACAGGGACAGCAAGAGACCCAGTACTTC
CDR3 protein: CASSLQGQQETQYF

V gene: TRBV5-4
clone size: .
D gene: .
J gene: TRBJ2-2
CDR3 DNA: TGTGCCAGCAGCTTGAGGGGAGTTCCCGGGGAGCTGTTTTTT
CDR3 protein: CASSLRGVPGELFF

V gene: TRBV11-2
clone size: .
D gene: .
J gene: TRBJ2-3
CDR3 DNA: TGTGCCAGCAGCTTAGGGGTCCCGGGGGATACGCAGTATTTT
CDR3 protein: CASSLGVPGDTQYF

V gene: TRBV18
clone size: .
D gene: TRBD1
J gene: TRBJ2-7
CDR3 DNA: TGTGCCAGCTCCCTTGGACAGGGGGCTACCTCCTACGAGCAGTACTTC
CDR3 protein: CASSLGQGATSYEQYF

V gene: TRBV19
clone size: .
D gene: TRBD2
J gene: TRBJ2-3
CDR3 DNA: TGTGCCAGTAGTGGAACTAGCGGGGGGGCCACAGATACGCAGTATTTT
CDR3 protein: CASSGTSGGATDTQYF

V gene: TRBV9
clone size: .
D gene: .
J gene: TRBJ2-3
CDR3 DNA: TGTGCCAGCAGCACCTACAGGGCGGGAGGCACAGATACGCAGTATTTT
CDR3 protein: CASSTYRAGGTDTQYF

V gene: TRBV5-1
clone size: .
D gene: TRBD1
J gene: TRBJ2-1
CDR3 DNA: TGCGCCAGCAGCTTGGCCGGGACAGTTCTCAATGAGCAGTTCTTC
CDR3 protein: CASSLAGTVLNEQFF

V gene: TRBV2
clone size: .
D gene: .
J gene: TRBJ1-3
CDR3 DNA: TGTGCCAGCAGTGAAGAGGCGGGTGCCGGAGACACCATATATTTT
CDR3 protein: CASSEEAGAGDTIYF

V gene: TRBV7-3
clone size: .
D gene: .
J gene: TRBJ2-7
CDR3 DNA: TGTGCCAGCATGGATGGACAGTTGGGCGAGCAGTACTTC
CDR3 protein: CASMDGQLGEQYF

V gene: TRBV6-1
clone size: .
D gene: .
J gene: TRBJ1-1
CDR3 DNA: TGTGCCAGCAGTGAAGCGCTTCCGGACTCAGCTTTCTTT
CDR3 protein: CASSEALPDSAFF

V gene: TRBV9
clone size: .
D gene: .
J gene: TRBJ2-2
CDR3 DNA: TGTGCCAGCAGCGTCGTAGGGGGGGGCGATGGCACCGGGGAGCTGTTTTTT
CDR3 protein: CASSVVGGGDGTGELFF

V gene: TRBV27
clone size: once
D gene: TRBD1
J gene: TRBJ2-7
CDR3 DNA: TGTGCCAGCAGAACCGGGACAGGGCGTCCCGAGCAGTACTTC
CDR3 protein: CASRTGTGRPEQYF

V gene: TRBV30
clone size: .
D gene: .
J gene: TRBJ1-2
CDR3 DNA: TGTGCCTGGAGTGCCGTCTATGGCTACACCTTC
CDR3 protein: CAWSAVYGYTF

V gene: TRBV19
clone size: few
D gene: TRBD1
J gene: TRBJ1-4
CDR3 DNA: TGTGCCAGTAGTACCGGGACAGGGGGTACTAATGAAAAACTGTTTTTT
CDR3 protein: CASSTGTGGTNEKLFF

V gene: TRBV12-3/TRBV12-4
clone size: .
D gene: .
J gene: TRBJ2-2
CDR3 DNA: TGTGCCAGCAGGGGGACCGTCACCGGGGAGCTGTTTTTT
CDR3 protein: CASRGTVTGELFF

V gene: TRBV6-2/TRBV6-3
clone size: once
D gene: .
J gene: TRBJ2-1
CDR3 DNA: TGTGCCAGCAGTTACGGCGGGACTCTTAGCTACAATGAGCAGTTCTTC
CDR3 protein: CASSYGGTLSYNEQFF

V gene: TRBV7-2
clone size: .
D gene: TRBD2
J gene: TRBJ2-5
CDR3 DNA: TGTGCCAGCAGCTCCAGGAGGCTAGCGGGTAACCAAGAGACCCAGTACTTC
CDR3 protein: CASSSRRLAGNQETQYF

V gene: TRBV29-1
clone size: .
D gene: .
J gene: TRBJ1-3
CDR3 DNA: TGCAGCGTTCTTGGAATGAGCTCTGGAAACACCATATATTTT
CDR3 protein: CSVLGMSSGNTIYF

V gene: TRBV15
clone size: once
D gene: .
J gene: TRBJ2-7
CDR3 DNA: TGTGCCACCAGCAGAGTTCCCCGACAGGCTACCTACGAGCAGTACTTC
CDR3 protein: CATSRVPRQATYEQYF

V gene: TRBV19
clone size: once
D gene: TRBD1
J gene: TRBJ2-7
CDR3 DNA: TGTGCCAGTGGGGACAGGTCCTACGAGCAGTACTTC
CDR3 protein: CASGDRSYEQYF

V gene: TRBV19
clone size: .
D gene: TRBD1
J gene: TRBJ1-1
CDR3 DNA: TGTGCCAGTAGTCCCGACAGGGGAGGCCAGAACACTGAAGCTTTCTTT
CDR3 protein: CASSPDRGGQNTEAFF

V gene: TRBV7-9
clone size: .
D gene: TRBD1
J gene: TRBJ2-7
CDR3 DNA: TGTGCCAGCAGCTTATCAGGGGGCAGGCACGAGCAGTACTTC
CDR3 protein: CASSLSGGRHEQYF

V gene: TRBV19
clone size: once
D gene: .
J gene: TRBJ1-6
CDR3 DNA: TGTGCCAGTAGTATAGGGGCAGATTCACCCCTCCACTTT
CDR3 protein: CASSIGADSPLHF

V gene: TRBV6-1
clone size: .
D gene: .
J gene: TRBJ1-6
CDR3 DNA: TGTGCCAGCAGTTCCCCTCGAGAGGGTTCACCCCTCCACTTT
CDR3 protein: CASSSPREGSPLHF

V gene: TRBV6-2/TRBV6-3
clone size: .
D gene: .
J gene: TRBJ2-5
CDR3 DNA: TGTGCCAGCAGTTCCCCCCGCGTCGAGGGGAGAGAGACCCAGTACTTC
CDR3 protein: CASSSPRVEGRETQYF

V gene: TRBV11-1
clone size: .
D gene: .
J gene: TRBJ1-3
CDR3 DNA: TGTGCCAGCAGCACCTCTGGAAACACCATATATTTT
CDR3 protein: CASSTSGNTIYF

V gene: TRBV7-9
clone size: .
D gene: .
J gene: TRBJ1-3
CDR3 DNA: TGTGCCAGCAGCTTAGGGTCAGGGACCTCTGGAAACACCATATATTTT
CDR3 protein: CASSLGSGTSGNTIYF

V gene: TRBV20-1
clone size: .
D gene: TRBD2
J gene: TRBJ2-2
CDR3 DNA: TGCAGTGCTAGTTTACTAGCGGGGGGAGCCGGGGAGCTGTTTTTT
CDR3 protein: CSASLLAGGAGELFF

V gene: TRBV9
clone size: .
D gene: .
J gene: TRBJ2-1
CDR3 DNA: TGTGCCAGCAGCGTAGCAGTGACTAGCTACAATGAGCAGTTCTTC
CDR3 protein: CASSVAVTSYNEQFF

V gene: TRBV11-2
clone size: .
D gene: .
J gene: TRBJ1-1
CDR3 DNA: TGTGCCAGCAGCCGCGTCCTTGAAGCTTTCTTT
CDR3 protein: CASSRVLEAFF

V gene: TRBV7-8
clone size: .
D gene: .
J gene: TRBJ1-4
CDR3 DNA: TGTGCCAGCAGCTGGGCCGAAGCTAATGAAAAACTGTTTTTT
CDR3 protein: CASSWAEANEKLFF

V gene: TRBV5-1
clone size: .
D gene: .
J gene: TRBJ1-1
CDR3 DNA: TGCGCCAGCAGCTTGGGAGGGGCCACTGAAGCTTTCTTT
CDR3 protein: CASSLGGATEAFF

V gene: TRBV6-1
clone size: .
D gene: .
J gene: TRBJ1-3
CDR3 DNA: TGTGCCAGCAGTGAATCAGGTCGTGGAAACACCATATATTTT
CDR3 protein: CASSESGRGNTIYF

V gene: TRBV18
clone size: .
D gene: TRBD1
J gene: TRBJ1-2
CDR3 DNA: TGTGCCAGCTCACGGACAGGGAGTTATGGCTACACCTTC
CDR3 protein: CASSRTGSYGYTF

V gene: TRBV12-5
clone size: .
D gene: .
J gene: TRBJ1-3
CDR3 DNA: TGTGCTAGTGGTTTGGTACTGCAGGGAAGCTATGGAAACACCATATATTTT
CDR3 protein: CASGLVLQGSYGNTIYF

V gene: TRBV19
clone size: few
D gene: .
J gene: TRBJ1-3
CDR3 DNA: TGTGCCAGTAGGGAGACGGGTGGGGACTCTGGAAACACCATATATTTT
CDR3 protein: CASRETGGDSGNTIYF

V gene: TRBV30
clone size: .
D gene: .
J gene: TRBJ1-4
CDR3 DNA: TGTGCCTGGAGTGACGGTAGAGGGGCGGATGAAAAACTGTTTTTT
CDR3 protein: CAWSDGRGADEKLFF

V gene: TRBV11-3
clone size: .
D gene: TRBD2
J gene: TRBJ2-5
CDR3 DNA: TGTGCCAGCAGCAAGGGCGGGGGGGAGACCCAGTACTTC
CDR3 protein: CASSKGGGETQYF

V gene: TRBV10-3
clone size: .
D gene: .
J gene: TRBJ1-1
CDR3 DNA: TGTGCCATCAGTGAGGATACTGAAGCTTTCTTT
CDR3 protein: CAISEDTEAFF

V gene: TRBV3-1/TRBV3-2
clone size: .
D gene: TRBD2
J gene: TRBJ2-7
CDR3 DNA: TGTGCCAGCAGCTCAAGAGTGTTGGCGGGGGGTTGTGAGCAGTACTTC
CDR3 protein: CASSSRVLAGGCEQYF

V gene: TRBV7-2
clone size: .
D gene: TRBD2
J gene: TRBJ2-5
CDR3 DNA: TGTGCCAGCAACCTCAGGACTAGTCAAGAGACCCAGTACTTC
CDR3 protein: CASNLRTSQETQYF

V gene: TRBV7-2
clone size: .
D gene: .
J gene: TRBJ1-3
CDR3 DNA: TGTGCCAGCAGCTTATCTGGTACTGGAAACACCATATATTTT
CDR3 protein: CASSLSGTGNTIYF

V gene: TRBV21-1
clone size: once
D gene: .
J gene: TRBJ2-7
CDR3 DNA: TGTGCCAGCAGGGACAGGGCATGTGGCGAGCAGTACTTC
CDR3 protein: CASRDRACGEQYF

V gene: TRBV9
clone size: once
D gene: TRBD2
J gene: TRBJ2-1
CDR3 DNA: TGTGCCAGCAGCGTAGCGCCTAGCGGGGGGGCCGGCAATGAGCAGTTCTTC
CDR3 protein: CASSVAPSGGAGNEQFF